This entry lists 25 T cell receptor beta chains sequenced from one sample in a study of cytomegalovirus exposure and HLA in healthy donors. It was with 60 Vbeta and 13 Jbeta primers that the PCR ran. Clones were sequenced by immunoSEQ multiplex PCR, and TCRdb holds only the in-frame ones, with some missing. The sample yields around 130,000 clones, 80% seen once. The specimen was PBMCs. The source of these receptors is a woman aged 40-49 years in good health and CMV-seronegative.

The chain couples TRBV5-1 to TRBJ1-4, with 9 bases aligning to TRBD1. The CDR3 runs to 18 residues. Germline trimming cut 1 base from V and 8 bases from J; bases unmatched to any gene: 15. CDR1 is SGHRS and CDR2 is YFSETQ in the germline V gene. The CDR3 DNA sequence: TGCGCCAGCAGCTTGTGGTGGACCCGGGACAGGGCCGAGGAAAAACTGTTTTTT. The encoded protein is CASSLWWTRDRAEEKLFF.

The rearrangement joins TRBV10-3 to TRBJ2-3, with TRBD2 matching 9 bases. The CDR3 is 15 amino acids. V was pared by 6 bases and J by 5 bases, with 9 bases of the junction left unmatched. Germline-derived CDR1 and CDR2 are ENHRY and SYGVKD. In nucleotides, the CDR3 is TGTGCCATCAGGTTAGCGGGAGACCCAGGAGATACGCAGTATTTT. Translated, it gives CAIRLAGDPGDTQYF.

The chain combines TRBV5-1 with TRBJ1-6; D remains unclear. Germline V gene data show CDR1 as SGHRS and CDR2 as YFSETQ. The CDR3 has 13 residues. With 1 base removed from V and 7 bases from J, the gap between germline ends came to 6 bases. CDR3 loop: CASSLSGNSPLHF. The CDR3 DNA reads as TGCGCCAGCAGCTTGTCAGGCAATTCACCCCTCCACTTT. Full variable domain (rest looked up from reference TRBV5-1 and TRBJ1-6): KAGVTQTPRYLIKTRGQQVTLSCSPISGHRSVSWYQQTPGQGLQFLFEYFSETQRNKGNFPGRFSGRQFSNSRSEMNVSTLELGDSALYLCASSLSGNSPLHFGNGTRLTVT.

V is TRBV28 and J is TRBJ1-4, with 7 positions matching TRBD1. Germline loops: CDR1 MDHEN, CDR2 SYDVKM. The CDR3 length is 17 residues. J lost 8 bases, V lost 5 bases, and 17 bases had no gene match. DNA for the CDR3: TGTGCCAGCAGTCCGGGAGACATAACAGGGGCTGGGGAAAAACTGTTTTTT. Translation: CASSPGDITGAGEKLFF. The whole variable domain, remainder taken from reference TRBV28 and TRBJ1-4, is DVKVTQSSRYLVKRTGEKVFLECVQDMDHENMFWYRQDPGLGLRLIYFSYDVKMKEKGDIPEGYSVSREKKERFSLILESASTNQTSMYLCASSPGDITGAGEKLFFGSGTQLSVL.

The chain links TRBV5-4 to TRBJ1-2; D uncertain. This CDR3 has 17 amino acids. The germline CDR1 and CDR2 sequences are SGHNT and YYREEE (reference sequence). Trimming removed 6 bases at V and 3 bases at J, with 24 bases between. The CDR3 bases are TGTGCCAGCAACCGTGGGGTGGGGAGTGGGGAAGACTATGGCTACACCTTC. It translates to CASNRGVGSGEDYGYTF. Complete variable domain (other parts from reference TRBV5-4 and TRBJ1-2): ETGVTQSPTHLIKTRGQQVTLRCSSQSGHNTVSWYQQALGQGPQFIFQYYREEENGRGNFPPRFSGLQFPNYSSELNVNALELDDSALYLCASNRGVGSGEDYGYTFGSGTRLTVV.

This chain joins TRBV25-1 and TRBJ2-3; D gene ambiguous. CDR1 and CDR2 (germline): MGHDK, SYGVNS. CDR3 size: 15 residues. V was shortened by 3 bases and J by 5 bases, with 15 bases between the two germline ends. The CDR3 sequence: CASSDTEVLGDTQYF. Here the CDR3 DNA reads TGTGCCAGCAGTGATACCGAGGTTTTAGGAGATACGCAGTATTTT.

The chain joins TRBV9 to TRBJ2-7; D perhaps matches TRBD1 (5 bases). This CDR3 comprises 14 residues. Per germline, CDR1 SGDLS and CDR2 YYNGEE. The V end lost 3 bases, the J end lost 7 bases, and 17 bases lay between the germline ends. CDR3 coding DNA: TGTGCCAGCAGCGCCGCGTATCAGGGTCGGGAGCAGTACTTC. This gives the protein CASSAAYQGREQYF. The entire variable domain, with the rest obtained from reference TRBV9 and TRBJ2-7, is as follows: DSGVTQTPKHLITATGQRVTLRCSPRSGDLSVYWYQQSLDQGLQFLIQYYNGEERAKGNILERFSAQQFPDLHSELNLSSLELGDSALYFCASSAAYQGREQYFGPGTRLTVT.

Details on this clone: One end of the junction does not line up with germline, which may come from a read error. V gene TRBV6-5 combines with J gene TRBJ1-1; D uncertain. Germline CDR1 and CDR2: MNHEY and SVGAGI. The CDR3 covers 15 residues. The CDR3 here is CAGSYSIFRGAEAFF. CDR3 sequence (DNA): TGTGCCGGCAGTTACTCGATCTTCCGGGGAGCTGAAGCTTTCTTT.

The chain is built from TRBV7-2 and TRBJ2-2; 10 bases line up with TRBD2. The CDR3 consists of 15 residues. The J segment lost 5 bases and the V segment lost 3 bases, leaving 3 bases of the junction unmatched. Germline assignment: CDR1 SGHTA and CDR2 FQGNSA. The CDR3 DNA reads as TGTGCCAGCAGCTTCGGACTAGCGGTTACCGGGGAGCTGTTTTTT. As protein: CASSFGLAVTGELFF.

This rearrangement joins TRBV6-5 to TRBJ2-7; D gene unclear. From germline, CDR1 is MNHEY and CDR2 SVGAGI. V shed 7 bases and J shed 2 bases, with 15 bases lying between them. The CDR3 loop spans 14 amino acids. CDR3 in DNA: TGTGCCAGCAACCCCTCCGCGGAAACCTACGAGCAGTACTTC. Amino acid sequence: CASNPSAETYEQYF.

The chain uses TRBV28 and TRBJ1-2; possibly TRBD1 for D (6 bases). Germline V gives CDR1 MDHEN, CDR2 SYDVKM. Between the trimmed V and J ends, which lost 5 bases and 9 bases, there was a span of 10 bases. The CDR3 loop spans 11 amino acids. The DNA of the CDR3 is TGTGCCAGCAGTCCGACAGGCAGCTACACCTTC. Translation: CASSPTGSYTF.

This clone has only one observation. This rearrangement joins TRBV2 to TRBJ2-7, with a tentative D call TRBD1 (6 bases). CDR1 is SNHLY, CDR2 FYNNEI, per germline. CDR3 length: 13 residues. Trimming stripped 6 bases from V and 2 bases from J, with 11 bases between. CDR3 DNA sequence: TGTGCCAGCAGCGTAACAGGGCCCTACGAGCAGTACTTC. This sequence encodes CASSVTGPYEQYF. The full variable domain, in which reference TRBV2 and TRBJ2-7 provide the parts outside the CDR3, is EPEVTQTPSHQVTQMGQEVILRCVPISNHLYFYWYRQILGQKVEFLVSFYNNEISEKSEIFDDQFSVERPDGSNFTLKIRSTKLEDSAMYFCASSVTGPYEQYFGPGTRLTVT.

This chain links TRBV28 with TRBJ2-1, with 7 positions matching TRBD2. CDR1 is MDHEN and CDR2 is SYDVKM in the germline V gene. The V gene end was trimmed by 8 bases and the J gene end by 4 bases; junction bases not matched to a gene: 23. This CDR3 region has 19 residues. The CDR3 protein is CASHTRISEGRAIYNEQFF. The CDR3 nucleotides read TGTGCCAGCCATACCCGTATTTCTGAGGGGAGGGCCATATACAATGAGCAGTTCTTC.

The chain uses TRBV19 and TRBJ2-3; D is perhaps TRBD2 (5 bases). The CDR3 runs 16 residues. V lost 3 bases, J lost 2 bases, and 15 bases lay in between. In germline, CDR1 is LNHDA, CDR2 SQIVND (reference sequence). The CDR3 spells CASSMALSSATDTQYF. CDR3 DNA: TGTGCCAGTAGTATGGCTCTGAGTAGCGCCACAGATACGCAGTATTTT.

The rearrangement links TRBV28 to TRBJ2-7; 9 nucleotides match TRBD1. Germline V gene data show CDR1 as MDHEN and CDR2 as SYDVKM. Trimming removed 1 base from V and 2 bases from J; junction bases left unmatched: 18. The CDR3 length is 20 residues. CDR3 sequence (DNA): TGTGCCAGCAGTTTATTAACCGGACAGGGGAGACAGGGGTTACCCTACGAGCAGTACTTC. Residues: CASSLLTGQGRQGLPYEQYF. The variable domain in full, with the rest retrieved from reference TRBV28 and TRBJ2-7, is DVKVTQSSRYLVKRTGEKVFLECVQDMDHENMFWYRQDPGLGLRLIYFSYDVKMKEKGDIPEGYSVSREKKERFSLILESASTNQTSMYLCASSLLTGQGRQGLPYEQYFGPGTRLTVT.

This clone was recorded a few times. The rearrangement uses TRBV10-3 and TRBJ2-6; tentative D call: TRBD2 (7 bases). V lost 5 bases to trimming and J lost 1 base, with 24 bases between them. Germline CDR1 is ENHRY and CDR2 is SYGVKD. There are 20 residues in the CDR3. CDR3 protein: CAISPGRGGRGESGANVLTF. CDR3 nucleotide sequence: TGTGCCATCAGTCCGGGGAGGGGAGGCAGGGGCGAATCTGGGGCCAACGTCCTGACTTTC.

The chain joins TRBV5-4 to TRBJ1-1, with D possibly TRBD1 on 5 matching bases. Trimming took off 1 base at V and 4 bases at J, with 11 bases between the two ends. Per the germline V gene, CDR1 is SGHNT and CDR2 is YYREEE (reference sequence). The CDR3 is 14 amino acids. CDR3 loop: CASSLRGTPTEAFF. Written as DNA, the CDR3 is TGTGCCAGCAGCTTGCGGGGGACTCCCACTGAAGCTTTCTTT.

The chain couples TRBV7-9 to TRBJ2-3, with TRBD2 identical over 14 bases. There are 16 residues in the CDR3. Germline trimming cut 0 bases from V and 4 bases from J; bases unmatched to any gene: 0. In germline, CDR1 is SEHNR, CDR2 FQNEAQ (reference sequence). The CDR3 nucleotides are TGTGCCAGCAGCTTAGCGACTAGCGGGAGGGCAGATACGCAGTATTTT. It encodes CASSLATSGRADTQYF. Variable domain in full (rest from reference TRBV7-9 and TRBJ2-3): DTGVSQNPRHKITKRGQNVTFRCDPISEHNRLYWYRQTLGQGPEFLTYFQNEAQLEKSRLLSDRFSAERPKGSFSTLEIQRTEQGDSAMYLCASSLATSGRADTQYFGPGTRLTVL.

The chain has TRBV5-6 and TRBJ2-7; 13 bases line up with TRBD2. The germline V gene encodes CDR1 SGHDT and CDR2 YYEEEE. The CDR3 runs 15 residues. The trim removed 5 bases at V and 2 bases at J, leaving 4 bases unmatched. The CDR3 DNA sequence: TGTGCCAGCAGAGAACTAGCGGGAGGGCCCTACGAGCAGTACTTC. Translated, it gives CASRELAGGPYEQYF. Complete variable domain (other parts from reference TRBV5-6 and TRBJ2-7): DAGVTQSPTHLIKTRGQQVTLRCSPKSGHDTVSWYQQALGQGPQFIFQYYEEEERQRGNFPDRFSGHQFPNYSSELNVNALLLGDSALYLCASRELAGGPYEQYFGPGTRLTVT.

This rearrangement joins TRBV5-6 to TRBJ2-1, with a possible D match to TRBD2 (6 bases). The germline V gene has CDR1 SGHDT and CDR2 YYEEEE. This CDR3 spans 14 amino acids. Trimming removed 4 bases at V and 4 bases at J, with 12 bases between. As DNA, the CDR3 is TGTGCCAGCAGCGACGGGACTGGTTACAATGAGCAGTTCTTC. Translating gives CASSDGTGYNEQFF.

Comments on this clone: At one end the junction does not follow the germline gene, possibly because of a read error. This chain joins TRBV6-5 and TRBJ2-1; D call uncertain. Germline CDR1 is MNHEY and CDR2 is SVGAGI. The CDR3 has 14 residues. This chain's CDR3 is CASSYSKWSNEQFF. The CDR3 DNA sequence: TGTGCTAGCAGTTACTCGAAGTGGAGCAATGAGCAGTTCTTC.

The chain combines TRBV4-2 with TRBJ2-7, with TRBD1 matching 7 bases. Germline V lookup: CDR1 LGHNA, CDR2 YNFKEQ. With 7 bases clipped from V and 0 bases from J, the junction kept 6 bases outside the gene matches. The CDR3 sequence is 14 residues long. The CDR3 DNA sequence: TGTGCCAGCAATCAGGACAGGAGCTCCTACGAGCAGTACTTC. It encodes CASNQDRSSYEQYF.

The V gene is TRBV5-4, the J gene TRBJ1-1; TRBD1 agrees at 8 bases. This CDR3 comprises 14 residues. CDR1 is SGHNT and CDR2 is YYREEE in the germline V gene (reference sequence). Trimming took 1 base from V and 7 from J; bases not matched to a gene: 6. In nucleotides, the CDR3 is TGTGCCAGCAGCTTGAATCCGGGACAGGTTGAAGCTTTCTTT. It codes for CASSLNPGQVEAFF.

This clone was detected only a few times. The V gene is TRBV2, the J gene TRBJ2-3; TRBD2 is a possible D gene (6 bases). The CDR3 has 16 residues. Trimming cost V 6 bases and J 1 base, with 17 bases left between them. CDR1 and CDR2 (germline): SNHLY, FYNNEI. The CDR3 sequence is CASSTGTGLGTDTQYF. CDR3 coding DNA: TGTGCCAGCAGCACCGGTACGGGACTTGGCACAGATACGCAGTATTTT.

In this sample, this clone turned up once. The chain recombines TRBV4-2 with TRBJ1-5; D is ambiguous. Germline V gene sequence: CDR1 LGHNA, CDR2 YNFKEQ. Trimming left V 4 bases short and J 5 bases short, with 15 bases between. CDR3 length equals 15 residues. CDR3 in amino acids: CASSLQRGSDQPQHF. The CDR3 nucleotides read TGTGCCAGCAGCCTCCAAAGAGGGTCCGATCAGCCCCAGCATTTT.